The 6 T cell receptor beta chains presented below share a single source sample, sequenced in a study of shared clonotypes between healthy human individuals. Assay used: immunoSEQ multiplex PCR; TCRdb lists only in-frame clones, some missing. In the table there are about 600,000 clones, 95% to 98% of which are singletons. The sample taken for sequencing was naive CD4+ T cells sorted from blood. Subset here: CD45RA+ positively selected. These receptor sequences come from a woman aged 25 to 45 in good health.

This clone was observed once. The chain has TRBV5-1 and TRBJ2-5; 7 bases are a match to TRBD1. The DNA end favors TRBJ2-7, so the J call may be wrong. The length of the CDR3 is 13 residues. Germline CDR1 and CDR2: SGHRS and YFSETQ. The CDR3 bases are TGCGCCAGCAGCTTCCGGGACAGCTACGAGCAGTACTTC. Its protein is CASSFRDSYEQYF.

This clone was seen a handful of times. This chain links TRBV5-1 with TRBJ2-7; 7 bases map to TRBD1. The CDR3 is 14 amino acids. Germline V CDR1 and CDR2: SGHRS, YFSETQ. With 0 bases clipped from V and 5 bases from J, the junction kept 5 bases outside the gene matches. CDR3: CASSLEQGLHEQYF. CDR3 nucleotide sequence: TGCGCCAGCAGCTTGGAACAGGGGCTCCACGAGCAGTACTTC.

The chain couples TRBV28 to TRBJ2-7; 7 nucleotides match TRBD1. CDR3 length: 15 residues. Germline V gives CDR1 MDHEN, CDR2 SYDVKM. The junction had 8 bases not matched to a gene; V was cut back by 4 bases and J by 2 bases. The CDR3 DNA reads TGTGCCAGCAGTTCGAGGGGGCTCCCGACCTACGAGCAGTACTTC. As protein: CASSSRGLPTYEQYF. The variable domain in full, completed from reference TRBV28 and TRBJ2-7, reads DVKVTQSSRYLVKRTGEKVFLECVQDMDHENMFWYRQDPGLGLRLIYFSYDVKMKEKGDIPEGYSVSREKKERFSLILESASTNQTSMYLCASSSRGLPTYEQYFGPGTRLTVT.

V and J are TRBV5-1 and TRBJ2-7; 8 bases map to TRBD2. The trim removed 0 bases at V and 5 bases at J, leaving 4 bases unmatched. Germline V gene lookup returns CDR1 SGHRS and CDR2 YFSETQ. The CDR3 is 14 amino acids. The CDR3 coding sequence is TGCGCCAGCAGCTTGGATCCGGGAGGGAACGAGCAGTACTTC. Its translation: CASSLDPGGNEQYF. Using reference TRBV5-1 and TRBJ2-7 for the parts outside the CDR3, the full variable domain is KAGVTQTPRYLIKTRGQQVTLSCSPISGHRSVSWYQQTPGQGLQFLFEYFSETQRNKGNFPGRFSGRQFSNSRSEMNVSTLELGDSALYLCASSLDPGGNEQYFGPGTRLTVT.

This chain links TRBV9 with TRBJ1-1; a possible D gene is TRBD1 (5 bases). From germline, CDR1 is SGDLS and CDR2 YYNGEE. There are 14 residues in the CDR3. V lost 3 bases to trimming and J lost 6 bases, with 15 bases between them. DNA of the CDR3: TGTGCCAGCAGCGGACCCGAACTGGGGCCTGAAGCTTTCTTT. Amino acids: CASSGPELGPEAFF.

The CDR3 spells CASSVEGAASSGNTIYF. In DNA form, the CDR3 reads TGTGCCAGCAGCGTAGAGGGAGCCGCTAGCTCTGGAAACACCATATATTTT. The chain joins TRBV9 to TRBJ1-3; D is undetermined. V lost 0 bases, J lost 0 bases, and 13 bases lay in between. The CDR3 contains 17 residues. In germline, CDR1 is SGDLS, CDR2 YYNGEE.